Below are 23 T cell receptor beta chains sequenced from a single sample in a study of human CD8 memory T cell subsets. Making the TCR beta libraries relied on UMI-labeled 5' RACE. TCRdb reprocessed the 5' RACE reads and stores each CDR3 protein as one record, lacking DNA. Across roughly 4,000 distinct CDR3 sequences, the top ten clones capture about 31% of the sample. Material: CD8+ T cells from PBMCs. Every receptor here comes from a human donor in good health.

This CDR3 reads CASSTGQGAGTEAFF. The chain uses TRBV6-5 and TRBJ1-1; TCRdb's assignment of TRBD1 cannot be checked, as there is no DNA. The germline gives CDR1 MNHEY, CDR2 SVGAGI. The CDR3 extends over 15 amino acids.

This clonotype counts as medium-sized by frequency. This chain uses TRBV4-2 with TRBJ1-1; TCRdb's assignment of TRBD1 cannot be checked, as there is no DNA. Germline V gene sequence: CDR1 LGHNA, CDR2 YNFKEQ. This CDR3 has 13 residues. The CDR3 spells CASSQDGGTEAFF.

V usage is TRBV6-6 and J usage is TRBJ2-1; the TCRdb D gene call, TRBD1, has no DNA to confirm it. From germline, CDR1 is MNHNY and CDR2 SVGAGI (reference sequence). This CDR3 region has 12 residues. The CDR3 region is CASGRFYNEQFF.

Measured by frequency, this clonotype is medium-sized (0.01 to 0.1%). V usage is TRBV20-1 and J usage is TRBJ2-1. The CDR3 has 15 residues. CDR1 and CDR2 (germline): DFQATT, SNEGSKA (reference sequence). The CDR3 here is CSARDPGSSYNEQFF.

This chain links TRBV20-1 with TRBJ2-1; lacking DNA, the TRBD2 call made by TCRdb goes unchecked. This CDR3 spans 14 amino acids. The V gene's germline CDR1 is DFQATT and CDR2 SNEGSKA (reference sequence). The CDR3 spells CSASKSGGADEQFF.

This chain joins TRBV27 and TRBJ2-7; TCRdb gives TRBD1 as the D gene, but with no DNA this cannot be confirmed. The CDR3 runs 14 residues. CDR1 is MNHEY and CDR2 is SMNVEV in the germline V gene (reference sequence). CDR3 protein: CASSFWTGPYEQYF.

This chain uses TRBV6-5 with TRBJ1-2; TCRdb outputs TRBD1, but without DNA this stays unchecked. The V gene's germline CDR1 is MNHEY and CDR2 SVGAGI. The CDR3 spans 15 residues. The CDR3 protein is CASATGDIPNYGYTF.

Judged by frequency, this clonotype is medium-sized. The chain couples TRBV6-4 to TRBJ2-3. This CDR3 has 14 amino acids. Germline CDR1 MRHNA, CDR2 SNTAGT. The chain's CDR3 is CASSDEGSTDTQYF.

This clonotype registers large by frequency. This sequence joins TRBV28 and TRBJ2-5; TCRdb selects TRBD2, and the lack of DNA leaves this call unchecked. Germline assignment: CDR1 MDHEN and CDR2 SYDVKM. This CDR3 comprises 17 residues. This CDR3 is CASSLLGTGGSRETQYF.

The chain links TRBV27 to TRBJ2-7; TCRdb reports TRBD1, a call that lacks DNA to check it against. This CDR3 is 15 amino acids long. In germline, CDR1 is MNHEY, CDR2 SMNVEV (reference sequence). The CDR3 sequence is CASSFGYRGTYEQYF.

The gene calls are TRBV7-6 and TRBJ2-5; the TCRdb call, TRBD1, lacks DNA for checking. Germline values: CDR1 SGHVS, CDR2 FNYEAQ. The CDR3 has 14 residues. The CDR3 region is CASSLWTGKETQYF.

The chain uses TRBV6-4 and TRBJ2-1; TCRdb's assignment of TRBD1 cannot be checked, as there is no DNA. The germline CDR1 and CDR2 sequences are MRHNA and SNTAGT. This CDR3 contains 14 residues. CDR3 sequence reads: CASSDGQGHNEQFF.

According to its frequency, this clonotype is medium-sized. V usage is TRBV20-1 and J usage is TRBJ1-1. The CDR3 has 13 amino acids. Germline V lookup: CDR1 DFQATT, CDR2 SNEGSKA (reference sequence). Here the CDR3 reads CSARGESLTEAFF.

The chain links TRBV28 to TRBJ2-3. Germline V gives CDR1 MDHEN, CDR2 SYDVKM. There are 13 residues in the CDR3. CDR3 amino acids: CASRVTSTDTQYF.

The chain is built from TRBV7-9 and TRBJ1-1. This CDR3 has 14 residues. Germline V gene lookup returns CDR1 SEHNR and CDR2 FQNEAQ (reference sequence). CDR3: CASSLAVTSNEAFF. Based on the CDR3 plus reference TRBV7-9 and TRBJ1-1, the full variable domain is DTGVSQNPRHKITKRGQNVTFRCDPISEHNRLYWYRQTLGQGPEFLTYFQNEAQLEKSRLLSDRFSAERPKGSFSTLEIQRTEQGDSAMYLCASSLAVTSNEAFFGQGTRLTVV.

This clonotype registers hyperexpanded by frequency. The V call is TRBV7-8, the J call TRBJ2-7; no DNA is available, so the TRBD1 call from TCRdb remains unchecked. CDR1 is SGHVS, CDR2 FQNEAQ, per germline. The CDR3 sequence is 11 residues long. This chain's CDR3 is CASTRGHEQYF.

This clonotype is identified as medium-sized from frequency. The gene calls are TRBV6-5 and TRBJ2-3. CDR3 length: 14 residues. The germline V gene encodes CDR1 MNHEY and CDR2 SVGAGI. The CDR3 here is CASSSGYSTDTQYF.

The J gene is TRBJ1-1, the V gene TRBV6-4; without DNA, the TCRdb call of TRBD1 cannot be checked. Germline CDR1 and CDR2: MRHNA and SNTAGT. The CDR3 has 13 residues. CDR3 in amino acids: CASSEGEYTEAFF.

This clonotype is deemed medium-sized (0.01 to 0.1%) by its frequency. This rearrangement joins TRBV20-1 to TRBJ2-1; TCRdb's assignment of TRBD1 cannot be checked, as there is no DNA. This CDR3 is built from 15 residues. CDR1 is DFQATT and CDR2 is SNEGSKA in the germline V gene (reference sequence). This CDR3 is CSARGGTGDYNEQFF.

This clonotype counts as medium-sized by frequency. Here the CDR3 reads CASSSGAPSNQPQHF. V and J are TRBV28 and TRBJ1-5; absent DNA, TCRdb's TRBD1 call cannot be checked. The CDR3 consists of 15 residues. CDR1 is MDHEN and CDR2 is SYDVKM in the germline V gene.

This clonotype shows up as medium-sized by frequency. The J gene is TRBJ1-3, the V gene TRBV20-1. This CDR3 is built from 11 residues. Germline values: CDR1 DFQATT, CDR2 SNEGSKA (reference sequence). The CDR3 is CSAPVGNTIYF.

This clonotype registers medium-sized by frequency. The chain is built from TRBV20-1 and TRBJ1-1; TCRdb indicates TRBD1, and absent DNA this call remains unverified. The CDR3 runs 13 residues. Germline CDR1 and CDR2: DFQATT and SNEGSKA (reference sequence). This CDR3 is CSAFGQGETEAFF.

Its frequency marks this clonotype as medium-sized. V gene TRBV12-3 or TRBV12-4 combines with J gene TRBJ2-7. The CDR3 totals 12 residues. CDR3 protein: CASSLAHYEQYF.